This TCR beta chain was found in a study of a mutant IDH1 vaccine in newly diagnosed glioma. Turning to the study itself: Initiation of the vaccine course occurred 4-6 weeks after radiotherapy alone, or alongside temozolomide cycles. Of the patients given treatment, about 62% were male and roughly 38% were female, and a mean age of roughly 40 years was recorded.

Time point: week 47, end of study. Every vaccination contained 300 ug of the mutant IDH1 20-mer peptide and was paired with topical imiquimod. Study-level findings and limits: Approximately 93% of patients showed vaccine-induced immune responses across multiple MHC alleles. Top-clonotype changes in peripheral T cells seemed unrelated to pseudoprogression.

As to this clone: The target antigen is unknown.

Profiling relied on immunoSEQ multiplex PCR, and the TCRdb table lists in-frame clones only, not all of them. The sample holds around 60,000 clones, roughly 80% seen once. Germline lookup yields CDR1 SGHTA and CDR2 FQGNSA. The CDR3 length is 15 residues. Trimming took 5 bases from V and 0 from J; bases not matched to a gene: 6. Sample: PBMCs, taken from a glioma patient whose treatment included an IDH1 peptide vaccine. This chain links TRBV7-2 with TRBJ2-7; TRBD2 agrees at 8 bases. This receptor was obtained from a man younger than 40 with glioma. The CDR3 coding sequence is TGTGCCAGCAGCCCTAGGAGCGGGGGCTCCTACGAGCAGTACTTC. This sequence encodes CASSPRSGGSYEQYF.